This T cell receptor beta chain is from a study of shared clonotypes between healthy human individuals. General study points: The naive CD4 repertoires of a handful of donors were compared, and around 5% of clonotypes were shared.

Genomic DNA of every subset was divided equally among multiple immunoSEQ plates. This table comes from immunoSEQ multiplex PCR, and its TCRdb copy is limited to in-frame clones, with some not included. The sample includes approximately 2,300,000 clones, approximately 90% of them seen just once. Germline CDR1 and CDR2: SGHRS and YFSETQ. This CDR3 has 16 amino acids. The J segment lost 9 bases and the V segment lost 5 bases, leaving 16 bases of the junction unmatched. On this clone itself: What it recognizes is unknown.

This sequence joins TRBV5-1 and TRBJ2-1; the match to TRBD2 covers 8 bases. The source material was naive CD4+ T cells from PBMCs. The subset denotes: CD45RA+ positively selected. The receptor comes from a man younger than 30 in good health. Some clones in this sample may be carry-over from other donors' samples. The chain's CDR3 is CASSPAGTSGFGEQFF. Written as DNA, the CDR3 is TGCGCCAGCAGTCCCGCCGGGACTAGTGGATTCGGTGAGCAGTTCTTC.